This record covers a single T cell receptor beta chain. The data belong to a study of monozygotic twins with cystic fibrosis. CDR1 and CDR2 (germline): SEHNR, FQNEAQ (reference sequence). CDR3 size: 15 residues. J was trimmed by 3 bases and V by 5 bases; bases with no gene match: 7. Sequencing used immunoSEQ multiplex PCR; TCRdb keeps in-frame clones, though not all of them. This table has approximately 20,000 clones, roughly 97% appearing once. Sequenced input: blood. This TCR derives from a girl under 18 with cystic fibrosis. The chain employs TRBV7-9 and TRBJ1-2; TRBD1 agrees at 9 bases. The CDR3 region is CASSIDRGGYYGYTF. The CDR3 nucleotides read TGTGCCAGCAGCATCGACAGGGGGGGATACTATGGCTACACCTTC.